This T cell receptor beta chain was sequenced in a study of CD8 T cells in ankylosing spondylitis. MiXCR, run by TCRdb on the 5' RACE reads, gives a single entry per CDR3 protein. The repertoire holds about 150,000 distinct CDR3 sequences, with under 55% as singletons. Findings of the study overall: In synovial fluid and blood from reactive arthritis, some motif variants were previously reported.

This clonotype has only a few counts. As yet, its antigen is unknown. CDR3 size: 15 residues. CDR1 is MDHEN and CDR2 is SYDVKM in the germline V gene. V lost 4 bases, J lost 4 bases, and 8 bases stayed unmatched. The clonotype was recovered from a male donor with ankylosing spondylitis. The specimen sequenced was synovial fluid, either unsorted or a sorted T cell fraction (not recorded which). The chain carries TRBV28 and TRBJ2-3, with 7 bases aligning to TRBD2. The CDR3 loop is CASSSQTSAPDTQYF. The CDR3 coding sequence is TGTGCCAGCAGTTCCCAAACTAGCGCCCCAGATACGCAGTATTTT.